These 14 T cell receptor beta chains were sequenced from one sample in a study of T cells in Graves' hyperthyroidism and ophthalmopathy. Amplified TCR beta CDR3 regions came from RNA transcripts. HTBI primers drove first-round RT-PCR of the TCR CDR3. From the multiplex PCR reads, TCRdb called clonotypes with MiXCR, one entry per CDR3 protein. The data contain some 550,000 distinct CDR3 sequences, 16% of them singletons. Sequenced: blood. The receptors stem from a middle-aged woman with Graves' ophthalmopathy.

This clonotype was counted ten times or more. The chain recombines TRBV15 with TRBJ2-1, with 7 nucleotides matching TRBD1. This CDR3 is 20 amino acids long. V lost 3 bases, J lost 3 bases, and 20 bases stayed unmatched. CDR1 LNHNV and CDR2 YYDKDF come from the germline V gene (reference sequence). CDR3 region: CATSRHDRAGKNLIYNEQFF. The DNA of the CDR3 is TGTGCCACCAGCAGGCACGACAGGGCAGGGAAAAATCTGATCTACAATGAGCAGTTCTTC.

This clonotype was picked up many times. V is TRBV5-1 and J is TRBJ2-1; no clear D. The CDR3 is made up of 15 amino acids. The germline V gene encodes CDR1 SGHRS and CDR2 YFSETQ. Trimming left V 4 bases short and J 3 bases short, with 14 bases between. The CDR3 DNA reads TGCGCCAGCAGCCCCCACGCGTTGAGCTACAATGAGCAGTTCTTC. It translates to CASSPHALSYNEQFF.

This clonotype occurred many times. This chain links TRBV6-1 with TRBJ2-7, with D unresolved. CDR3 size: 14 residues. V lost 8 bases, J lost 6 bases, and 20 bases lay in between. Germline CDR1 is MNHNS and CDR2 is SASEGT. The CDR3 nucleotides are TGTGCCAGCGGCCGTGGGAACAGAGGTGGCGAGCAGTACTTC. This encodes CASGRGNRGGEQYF.

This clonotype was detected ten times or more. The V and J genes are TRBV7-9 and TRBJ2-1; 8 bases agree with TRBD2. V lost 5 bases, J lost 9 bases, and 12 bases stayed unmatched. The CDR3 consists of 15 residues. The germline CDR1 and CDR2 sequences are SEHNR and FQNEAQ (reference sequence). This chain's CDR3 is CASSTSGSLSSEQFF. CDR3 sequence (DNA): TGTGCCAGCAGCACAAGCGGGAGTCTGAGTAGTGAGCAGTTCTTC.

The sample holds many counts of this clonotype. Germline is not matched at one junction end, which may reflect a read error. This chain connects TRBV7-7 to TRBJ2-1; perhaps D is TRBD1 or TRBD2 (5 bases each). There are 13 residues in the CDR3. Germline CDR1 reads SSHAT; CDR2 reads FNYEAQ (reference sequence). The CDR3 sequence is CASSSGPTHEQFF. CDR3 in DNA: TGTGCTAGCAGCTCGGGACCCACCCATGAGCAGTTCTTC.

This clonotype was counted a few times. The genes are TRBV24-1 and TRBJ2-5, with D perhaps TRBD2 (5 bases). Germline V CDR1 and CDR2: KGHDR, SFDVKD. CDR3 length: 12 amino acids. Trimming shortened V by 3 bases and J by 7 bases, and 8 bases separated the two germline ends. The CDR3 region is CATSDPRGTQYF. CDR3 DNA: TGTGCCACCAGTGATCCCCGGGGGACCCAGTACTTC.

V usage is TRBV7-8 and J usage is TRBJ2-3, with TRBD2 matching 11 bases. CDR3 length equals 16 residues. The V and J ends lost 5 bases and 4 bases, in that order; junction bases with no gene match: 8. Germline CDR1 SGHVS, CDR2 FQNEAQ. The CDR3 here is CASSILSGGAADTQYF. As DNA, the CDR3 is TGTGCCAGCAGCATCCTTAGCGGGGGGGCCGCAGATACGCAGTATTTT.

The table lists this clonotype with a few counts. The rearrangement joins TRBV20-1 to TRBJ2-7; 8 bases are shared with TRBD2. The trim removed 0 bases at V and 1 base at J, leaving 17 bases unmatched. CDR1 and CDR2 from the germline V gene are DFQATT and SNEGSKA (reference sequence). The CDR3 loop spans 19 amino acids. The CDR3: CSARDRFREGTILSYEQYF. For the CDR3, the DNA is TGCAGTGCTAGAGATCGCTTCCGGGAGGGGACCATCCTATCCTACGAGCAGTACTTC.

The CDR3 DNA sequence: TGTGCCAGCTCACCTTACACCTTCAGGGAGAACACCGGGGAGCTGTTTTTT. It is translated as CASSPYTFRENTGELFF. This rearrangement joins TRBV18 to TRBJ2-2; D is possibly TRBD1 (5 bases). Germline V gene data show CDR1 as KGHSH and CDR2 as LQKENI. The CDR3 loop spans 17 amino acids. The V end lost 3 bases, the J end lost 1 base, and 15 bases lay between the germline ends.

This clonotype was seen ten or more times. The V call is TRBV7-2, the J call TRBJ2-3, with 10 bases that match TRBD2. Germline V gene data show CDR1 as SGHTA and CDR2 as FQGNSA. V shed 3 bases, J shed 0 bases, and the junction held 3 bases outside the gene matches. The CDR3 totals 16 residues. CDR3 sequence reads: CASSFRTSGSTDTQYF. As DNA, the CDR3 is TGTGCCAGCAGCTTCCGGACTAGCGGAAGCACAGATACGCAGTATTTT. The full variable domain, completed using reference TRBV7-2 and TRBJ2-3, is GAGVSQSPSNKVTEKGKDVELRCDPISGHTALYWYRQSLGQGLEFLIYFQGNSAPDKSGLPSDRFSAERTGGSVSTLTIQRTQQEDSAVYLCASSFRTSGSTDTQYFGPGTRLTVL.

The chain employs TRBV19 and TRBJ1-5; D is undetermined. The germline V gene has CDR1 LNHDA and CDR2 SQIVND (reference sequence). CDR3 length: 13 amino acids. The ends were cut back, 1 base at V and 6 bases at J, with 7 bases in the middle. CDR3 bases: TGTGCCAGTAGTATAGGAGGGAGTCAGCCCCAGCATTTT. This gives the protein CASSIGGSQPQHF.

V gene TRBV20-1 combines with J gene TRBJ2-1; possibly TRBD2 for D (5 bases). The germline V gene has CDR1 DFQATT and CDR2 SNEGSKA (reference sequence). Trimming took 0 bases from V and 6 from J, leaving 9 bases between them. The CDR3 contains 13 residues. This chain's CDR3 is CSARDSAVNEQFF. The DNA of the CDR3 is TGCAGTGCTAGAGACTCAGCGGTCAATGAGCAGTTCTTC.

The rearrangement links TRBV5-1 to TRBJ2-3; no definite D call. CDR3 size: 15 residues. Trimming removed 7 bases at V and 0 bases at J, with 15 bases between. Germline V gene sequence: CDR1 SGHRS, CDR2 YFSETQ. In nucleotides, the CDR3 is TGCGCCAGCGGCGCGCCAGAGATTAGCACAGATACGCAGTATTTT. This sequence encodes CASGAPEISTDTQYF.

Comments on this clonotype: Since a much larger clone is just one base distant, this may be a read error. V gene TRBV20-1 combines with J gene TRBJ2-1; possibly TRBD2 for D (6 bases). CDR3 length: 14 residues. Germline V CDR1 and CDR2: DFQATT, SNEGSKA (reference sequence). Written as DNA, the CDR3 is TGCAGTGCTAGTGGGACTGGCTCCTACGATGAGCAGTTCTTC. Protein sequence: CSASGTGSYDEQFF.